The clone carrying this T cell receptor (beta chain) was counted only a few times. Its antigen is unknown. The data stem from a study of CD8 T cells in ankylosing spondylitis. The CDR3 length is 14 residues. V was pared by 2 bases and J by 0 bases, with 0 bases of the junction left unmatched. CDR1 and CDR2 (germline): SQVTM, ANQGSEA. Study-level points and caveats: A TCR beta motif of seven or eight highly homologous variants appeared characteristic of ankylosing spondylitis blood. Researchers report that disease-linked clones proved CD8+ and relatively rare in peripheral blood. Earlier literature documents some of the motif variants in reactive arthritis synovial fluid and blood. Clones tied to disease were said to be significantly enriched in matched ankylosing spondylitis synovial fluid.

Preparation of TCR beta libraries was done by quantitative 5'-RACE with molecular barcodes. Each CDR3 protein gets one entry after TCRdb re-called the 5' RACE reads with MiXCR. This table holds about 390,000 distinct CDR3 sequences, under 25% found once. Input material: blood, either unsorted or a sorted T cell fraction (not recorded which). This receptor was obtained from a male donor with ankylosing spondylitis. The V gene is TRBV29-1, the J gene TRBJ2-1; 8 bases are shared with TRBD2. This chain's CDR3 is CSVELAGSYNEQFF. CDR3 sequence (DNA): TGCAGCGTTGAACTAGCGGGCTCCTACAATGAGCAGTTCTTC.